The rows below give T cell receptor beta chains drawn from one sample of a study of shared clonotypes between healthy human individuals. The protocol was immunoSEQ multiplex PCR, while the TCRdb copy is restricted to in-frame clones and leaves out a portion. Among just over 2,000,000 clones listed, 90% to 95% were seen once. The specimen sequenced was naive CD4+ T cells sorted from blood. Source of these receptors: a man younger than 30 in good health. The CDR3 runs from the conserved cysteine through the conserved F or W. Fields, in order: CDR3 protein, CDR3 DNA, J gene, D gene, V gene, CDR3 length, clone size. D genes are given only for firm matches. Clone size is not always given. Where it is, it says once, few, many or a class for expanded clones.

cdr3_aa: CASSLRSGNTEAFF; cdr3_nt: TGTGCCAGCAGCTTGCGGTCTGGGAACACTGAAGCTTTCTTT; j_call: TRBJ1-1; d_call: -; v_call: TRBV7-6; cdr3_length: 14; clone_size: -
cdr3_aa: CSVEENSNYGYTF; cdr3_nt: TGCAGCGTTGAAGAGAACAGTAACTATGGCTACACCTTC; j_call: TRBJ1-2; d_call: -; v_call: TRBV29-1; cdr3_length: 13; clone_size: -
cdr3_aa: CASSLAGKSYEQYF; cdr3_nt: TGTGCCAGCAGCTTAGCAGGGAAATCCTACGAGCAGTACTTC; j_call: TRBJ2-7; d_call: -; v_call: TRBV11-2; cdr3_length: 14; clone_size: -
cdr3_aa: CASSLRLAGGYRGTGELFF; cdr3_nt: TGTGCCAGCAGCCTACGACTAGCGGGAGGATATAGAGGCACCGGGGAGCTGTTTTTT; j_call: TRBJ2-2; d_call: TRBD2; v_call: TRBV7-2; cdr3_length: 19; clone_size: -
cdr3_aa: CASSFTGGFSYNEQFF; cdr3_nt: TGTGCCAGCAGCTTTACAGGGGGCTTCTCCTACAATGAGCAGTTCTTC; j_call: TRBJ2-1; d_call: TRBD1; v_call: TRBV11-2; cdr3_length: 16; clone_size: -
cdr3_aa: CSVYRTGGVYTEAFF; cdr3_nt: TGCAGCGTTTACCGGACAGGGGGCGTTTACACTGAAGCTTTCTTT; j_call: TRBJ1-1; d_call: TRBD1; v_call: TRBV29-1; cdr3_length: 15; clone_size: -
cdr3_aa: CASSPGTARNQPQHF; cdr3_nt: TGTGCCAGCTCTCCCGGGACGGCACGCAATCAGCCCCAGCATTTT; j_call: TRBJ1-5; d_call: -; v_call: TRBV18; cdr3_length: 15; clone_size: -
cdr3_aa: CASSPTSDTDTQYF; cdr3_nt: TGCGCCAGCAGCCCAACTAGCGACACAGATACGCAGTATTTT; j_call: TRBJ2-3; d_call: TRBD2; v_call: TRBV5-1; cdr3_length: 14; clone_size: -
cdr3_aa: CASSFQIETQYF; cdr3_nt: TGTGCCAGCAGCTTCCAGATCGAGACCCAGTACTTC; j_call: TRBJ2-5; d_call: -; v_call: TRBV11-1; cdr3_length: 12; clone_size: -
cdr3_aa: CASSLIDGGGYEQFF; cdr3_nt: TGTGCCAGCAGCTTAATCGATGGTGGGGGGTATGAGCAGTTCTTC; j_call: TRBJ2-1; d_call: -; v_call: TRBV7-2; cdr3_length: 15; clone_size: -
cdr3_aa: CASSSYTDTQYF; cdr3_nt: TGTGCCAGCAGTTCTTACACAGATACGCAGTATTTT; j_call: TRBJ2-3; d_call: -; v_call: TRBV27; cdr3_length: 12; clone_size: -
cdr3_aa: CASSPRQGANYGYTF; cdr3_nt: TGTGCCAGCAGTCCAAGACAGGGGGCGAACTATGGCTACACCTTC; j_call: TRBJ1-2; d_call: TRBD1; v_call: TRBV27; cdr3_length: 15; clone_size: -
cdr3_aa: CAWSGPQSYTQYF; cdr3_nt: TGTGCCTGGAGTGGCCCCCAGTCATATACGCAGTATTTT; j_call: TRBJ2-3; d_call: -; v_call: TRBV30; cdr3_length: 13; clone_size: -
cdr3_aa: CASSEVAGKSYEQYF; cdr3_nt: TGTGCCAGCAGTGAGGTGGCAGGAAAGTCCTACGAGCAGTACTTC; j_call: TRBJ2-7; d_call: -; v_call: TRBV6-1; cdr3_length: 15; clone_size: -
cdr3_aa: CAISDVTTSTDTQYF; cdr3_nt: TGTGCCATCAGTGATGTTACAACCAGCACAGATACGCAGTATTTT; j_call: TRBJ2-3; d_call: -; v_call: TRBV10-3; cdr3_length: 15; clone_size: -
cdr3_aa: CASSPRDRGSQPQHF; cdr3_nt: TGTGCCAGCAGTCCCCGGGACAGGGGGTCCCAGCCCCAGCATTTT; j_call: TRBJ1-5; d_call: TRBD1; v_call: TRBV28; cdr3_length: 15; clone_size: -
cdr3_aa: CASSTQAANYGYTF; cdr3_nt: TGTGCCAGCTCAACACAGGCTGCTAACTATGGCTACACCTTC; j_call: TRBJ1-2; d_call: -; v_call: TRBV18; cdr3_length: 14; clone_size: -
cdr3_aa: CASSSGQGPYNEQFF; cdr3_nt: TGTGCCAGCAGCTCGGGACAGGGCCCCTACAATGAGCAGTTCTTC; j_call: TRBJ2-1; d_call: TRBD1; v_call: TRBV13; cdr3_length: 15; clone_size: -
cdr3_aa: CASSLWDSNSPLHF; cdr3_nt: TGTGCCAGCTCACTCTGGGACAGTAATTCACCCCTCCACTTT; j_call: TRBJ1-6; d_call: TRBD1; v_call: TRBV18; cdr3_length: 14; clone_size: -
cdr3_aa: CSVDRVTYNEQFF; cdr3_nt: TGCAGCGTCGACAGGGTAACCTACAATGAGCAGTTCTTC; j_call: TRBJ2-1; d_call: TRBD1; v_call: TRBV29-1; cdr3_length: 13; clone_size: -
cdr3_aa: CASSLGYGTWYF; cdr3_nt: TGTGCCAGCAGCTTAGGATATGGCACTTGGTACTTC; j_call: TRBJ2-7; d_call: -; v_call: TRBV7-2; cdr3_length: 12; clone_size: -
cdr3_aa: CASSLDGGGATDTQYF; cdr3_nt: TGTGCCAGCAGCTTGGATGGCGGGGGGGCCACAGATACGCAGTATTTT; j_call: TRBJ2-3; d_call: TRBD2; v_call: TRBV5-4; cdr3_length: 16; clone_size: -
cdr3_aa: CASSVGPSYEQYF; cdr3_nt: TGTGCCAGCAGTGTTGGCCCTTCCTACGAGCAGTACTTC; j_call: TRBJ2-7; d_call: -; v_call: TRBV2; cdr3_length: 13; clone_size: -
cdr3_aa: CASRRDRGGNTEAFF; cdr3_nt: TGTGCCAGCAGACGTGACAGGGGAGGCAACACTGAAGCTTTCTTT; j_call: TRBJ1-1; d_call: TRBD1; v_call: TRBV7-6; cdr3_length: 15; clone_size: -
cdr3_aa: CASRVAGGPAGELFF; cdr3_nt: TGCGCCAGCAGGGTAGCGGGAGGGCCTGCCGGGGAGCTGTTTTTT; j_call: TRBJ2-2; d_call: TRBD2; v_call: TRBV4-3; cdr3_length: 15; clone_size: -
cdr3_aa: CASSLGPGSSYNEQFF; cdr3_nt: TGCGCCAGCAGCTTGGGTCCCGGTAGCTCCTACAATGAGCAGTTCTTC; j_call: TRBJ2-1; d_call: -; v_call: TRBV5-1; cdr3_length: 16; clone_size: -
cdr3_aa: CASSLGVLNTEAFF; cdr3_nt: TGTGCCAGCAGTCTTGGGGTTCTGAACACTGAAGCTTTCTTT; j_call: TRBJ1-1; d_call: -; v_call: TRBV2; cdr3_length: 14; clone_size: -
cdr3_aa: CASSKAAGGRATEAFF; cdr3_nt: TGTGCCAGCAGCAAAGCCGCCGGGGGACGGGCCACTGAAGCTTTCTTT; j_call: TRBJ1-1; d_call: -; v_call: TRBV21-1; cdr3_length: 16; clone_size: -
cdr3_aa: CASSRGLNTGELFF; cdr3_nt: TGTGCCAGCAGCCGAGGACTTAACACCGGGGAGCTGTTTTTT; j_call: TRBJ2-2; d_call: -; v_call: TRBV7-2; cdr3_length: 14; clone_size: -
cdr3_aa: CATSSRLAGGPGGANVLTF; cdr3_nt: TGTGCCACCAGCTCACGACTAGCGGGAGGGCCTGGTGGGGCCAACGTCCTGACTTTC; j_call: TRBJ2-6; d_call: TRBD2; v_call: TRBV15; cdr3_length: 19; clone_size: -
cdr3_aa: CASSPGLAYEQYF; cdr3_nt: TGCGCCAGCAGTCCCGGACTAGCCTACGAGCAGTACTTC; j_call: TRBJ2-7; d_call: TRBD2; v_call: TRBV10-2; cdr3_length: 13; clone_size: once
cdr3_aa: CSATADTQYF; cdr3_nt: TGCAGTGCCACAGCGGATACGCAGTATTTT; j_call: TRBJ2-3; d_call: -; v_call: TRBV20-1; cdr3_length: 10; clone_size: -
cdr3_aa: CSVADRDEGGYTF; cdr3_nt: TGCAGCGTAGCGGACAGGGATGAGGGAGGCTACACCTTC; j_call: TRBJ1-2; d_call: TRBD1; v_call: TRBV29-1; cdr3_length: 13; clone_size: -
cdr3_aa: CASSSNGRKDPGELFF; cdr3_nt: TGTGCCAGCAGCTCCAATGGTAGGAAGGATCCCGGGGAGCTGTTTTTT; j_call: TRBJ2-2; d_call: -; v_call: TRBV28; cdr3_length: 16; clone_size: -
cdr3_aa: CASRGQGSYNEQFF; cdr3_nt: TGTGCCAGCAGGGGACAGGGATCCTACAATGAGCAGTTCTTC; j_call: TRBJ2-1; d_call: TRBD1; v_call: TRBV27; cdr3_length: 14; clone_size: -
cdr3_aa: CAISLNPVGSSYEQYF; cdr3_nt: TGTGCCATCAGTTTGAACCCAGTCGGATCCTCCTACGAGCAGTACTTC; j_call: TRBJ2-7; d_call: -; v_call: TRBV10-3; cdr3_length: 16; clone_size: -
cdr3_aa: CASREGAGHF; cdr3_nt: TGTGCCAGCAGAGAAGGTGCAGGCCATTTT; j_call: TRBJ1-1; d_call: -; v_call: TRBV6-1; cdr3_length: 10; clone_size: -
cdr3_aa: CSVEETNYGYTF; cdr3_nt: TGCAGCGTTGAGGAGACCAACTATGGCTACACCTTC; j_call: TRBJ1-2; d_call: -; v_call: TRBV29-1; cdr3_length: 12; clone_size: -
cdr3_aa: CASSRDYTEAFF; cdr3_nt: TGCGCCAGCAGTCGGGACTACACTGAAGCTTTCTTT; j_call: TRBJ1-1; d_call: -; v_call: TRBV5-1; cdr3_length: 12; clone_size: -
cdr3_aa: CASSFTGSQPQHF; cdr3_nt: TGTGCCAGCAGCTTCACGGGGTCTCAGCCCCAGCATTTT; j_call: TRBJ1-5; d_call: -; v_call: TRBV7-2; cdr3_length: 13; clone_size: -
cdr3_aa: CAWSVRTEYGYTF; cdr3_nt: TGTGCCTGGAGTGTTCGTACGGAATATGGCTACACCTTC; j_call: TRBJ1-2; d_call: -; v_call: TRBV30; cdr3_length: 13; clone_size: -
cdr3_aa: CAWSAGTSEAYEQYF; cdr3_nt: TGTGCCTGGAGCGCCGGGACTAGCGAAGCCTACGAGCAGTACTTC; j_call: TRBJ2-7; d_call: TRBD2; v_call: TRBV30; cdr3_length: 15; clone_size: -
cdr3_aa: CASSLRQGSGTSGTDTQYF; cdr3_nt: TGTGCCAGTAGTCTACGACAGGGATCGGGGACTAGTGGCACAGATACGCAGTATTTT; j_call: TRBJ2-3; d_call: -; v_call: TRBV19; cdr3_length: 19; clone_size: once